The clone carrying this T cell receptor (beta chain) was observed a few times. This specimen comes from a study of OX40 agonist ivuxolimab in advanced cancers. In the study overall: People who had prior anti-PD-1, anti-PD-L1 or anti-CTLA-4 therapy could take part, and under 45% had some. Partial responses were observed in three patients, of whom one had hepatocellular carcinoma and two had cutaneous melanoma.

The protocol was immunoSEQ multiplex PCR, while the TCRdb copy is restricted to in-frame clones and leaves out a portion. The sample consists of 95,000 to 100,000 clones, just under 85% of them appearing once. V was shortened by 2 bases and J by 1 base, with 6 bases between the two germline ends. The length of the CDR3 is 14 residues. The germline V gene has CDR1 MNHEY and CDR2 SVGAGI. This receptor was obtained from an adult with an advanced solid tumor such as melanoma, head and neck, liver or kidney cancer. The rearrangement uses TRBV6-5 and TRBJ1-3; no firm D call. Sequenced material: CD4+ or CD8+ T cells sorted from blood, taken in a trial of the OX40 agonist ivuxolimab. CDR3 protein: CASSYGRSGNTIYF. CDR3 bases: TGTGCCAGCAGTTACGGCAGATCTGGAAACACCATATATTTT.